What follows is one T cell receptor beta chain and its context. Its antigen is not known. This specimen belongs to a study of beta chain features in type 1 diabetes. Study-wide results and caveats: A moderate, significant TCRB CDR3 shortening appeared in type 1 diabetes across four CD4+ subsets.

Of the isolated RNA, all was reverse transcribed, and so the sequenced material was expressed TCRB transcripts. The data were produced by immunoSEQ multiplex PCR, yet TCRdb's version contains in-frame clones alone and is incomplete. Of over 600,000 clones listed, around 11% are singletons. Source material: naive CD4+ T cells from blood. The receptor's source is a man aged 25 to 40 with type 1 diabetes.

CDR3 nucleotide sequence: TGTGCCAGCAGCTTTAACGGAGACAGAGGTAACACTGAAGCTTTCTTT. It yields the protein CASSFNGDRGNTEAFF. The V gene is TRBV7-3, the J gene TRBJ1-1; D might be TRBD1 (5 bases). Trimming cost V 3 bases and J 2 bases, with 16 bases left between them. CDR1 is SGHTA, CDR2 FQGTGA, per germline. CDR3 size: 16 residues.